This TCR beta chain was captured in a study of cytotoxic CD8 clonotypes in ibrutinib-treated CLL. Study-wide context: Responses comprised 24 partial and 2 complete; at median around 67 months, roughly 15 remained remitted and some twelve progressed. Response samples were taken after a median around 11 months of treatment, range 6 to 36.

Sequencing used immunoSEQ multiplex PCR; TCRdb keeps in-frame clones, though not all of them. The sample lists 23,000 or so clones; roughly 62% were seen once. The input for sequencing was PBMCs, taken after 24 months of ibrutinib treatment. The sequence derives from a human donor with chronic lymphocytic leukemia.

The CDR3 protein is CASSLASAGTDGYTF. The CDR3 bases are TGTGCCAGCAGCTTAGCATCGGCAGGGACAGATGGCTACACCTTC. The chain combines TRBV7-8 with TRBJ1-2, with TRBD1 matching over 7 bases. There are 15 residues in the CDR3. J was trimmed by 6 bases and V by 0 bases; bases with no gene match: 7. Germline V lookup: CDR1 SGHVS, CDR2 FQNEAQ.